This T cell receptor (beta chain) was found in a study of response to subunit inactivated influenza vaccine. The germline gives CDR1 DFQATT, CDR2 SNEGSKA (reference sequence). Trimming pared 5 bases from V and 4 bases from J, leaving 12 bases between. The CDR3 is made up of 12 amino acids. Findings and caveats of the study: Authors suggested few new T cells are recruited by each seasonal influenza vaccination.

This clonotype was detected a few times. Antigen: not known. MiXCR, applied by TCRdb to the RT-PCR reads, yields one record per CDR3 protein. The table records some 500,000 distinct CDR3 sequences, 13% of them present only once. This receptor was obtained from a man in his fifties who received an inactivated influenza vaccine. This specimen was PBMCs from blood, taken roughly 48 days after vaccination. The V gene is TRBV20-1, the J gene TRBJ2-7; the D is unclear. As DNA, the CDR3 is TGCAGTGCTCGTCCCGCCGGATACGAGCAGTACTTC. This encodes CSARPAGYEQYF.